The 22 T cell receptor beta chains below all came from one sample that was sequenced in a study of blood T cell repertoires in COVID-19. Some clones are missing from TCRdb's copy, which holds only in-frame ones; the method was immunoSEQ multiplex PCR. The sample records approximately 360,000 clones, about 87% being singletons. Input material: PBMCs or T cells enriched from blood (not recorded which). Receptor source: a middle-aged man in a cohort exposed to, infected with or recovered from COVID-19 (not recorded which).

The CDR3 reads CASSLVQDTQYF. CDR3 nucleotide sequence: TGTGCCAGCAGCTTAGTTCAAGATACGCAGTATTTT. The V call is TRBV7-9, the J call TRBJ2-3; the D is unclear. This CDR3 contains 12 residues. Germline CDR1 SEHNR, CDR2 FQNEAQ (reference sequence). V lost 1 base and J lost 5, with 4 bases in between.

This chain links TRBV9 with TRBJ2-7, with D perhaps matching TRBD2 (6 bases). The CDR3 contains 15 residues. Germline CDR1 is SGDLS and CDR2 is YYNGEE. V lost 3 bases and J 0 bases, leaving 13 bases between the germline ends. CDR3 sequence reads: CASSAPGGDSYEQYF. CDR3 coding DNA: TGTGCCAGCAGCGCACCAGGCGGGGACTCCTACGAGCAGTACTTC. The variable domain in full, completed from reference TRBV9 and TRBJ2-7, reads DSGVTQTPKHLITATGQRVTLRCSPRSGDLSVYWYQQSLDQGLQFLIQYYNGEERAKGNILERFSAQQFPDLHSELNLSSLELGDSALYFCASSAPGGDSYEQYFGPGTRLTVT.

The chain recombines TRBV6-6 with TRBJ1-6; D is undetermined. The CDR3 is made up of 13 amino acids. Germline V lookup: CDR1 MNHNY, CDR2 SVGAGI (reference sequence). The ends were cut back, 8 bases at V and 10 bases at J, with 15 bases in the middle. CDR3 residues: CASFWAFGSPLHF. The CDR3 DNA sequence: TGTGCCAGCTTTTGGGCTTTTGGGTCACCCCTCCACTTT.

The CDR3 sequence is CASSTGTGSYEQYF. In nucleotides, the CDR3 is TGTGCCAGTAGTACGGGGACAGGCTCCTACGAGCAGTACTTC. The chain recombines TRBV19 with TRBJ2-7; TRBD1 matches 8 bases. The V segment lost 4 bases and the J segment 0 bases; nucleotides outside the gene matches: 2. The CDR3 length is 14 residues. CDR1 is LNHDA and CDR2 is SQIVND in the germline V gene (reference sequence).

The chain employs TRBV19 and TRBJ2-5, with 11 bases that match TRBD1. V was pared by 5 bases and J by 5 bases, with 4 bases of the junction left unmatched. The CDR3 has 14 amino acids. The germline V gene has CDR1 LNHDA and CDR2 SQIVND (reference sequence). In DNA form, the CDR3 reads TGTGCCAGTAGTGTGGGACAGGGGGTGGAGACCCAGTACTTC. It specifies CASSVGQGVETQYF.

The rearrangement links TRBV7-9 to TRBJ2-3; D might be TRBD2 (5 bases). Trimming removed 7 bases from V and 6 bases from J, with 11 bases in between. Germline-derived CDR1 and CDR2 are SEHNR and FQNEAQ (reference sequence). The CDR3 has 12 residues. In DNA form, the CDR3 reads TGTGCCAGCACCGGGGAGTCCGATACGCAGTATTTT. It encodes CASTGESDTQYF.

The chain employs TRBV18 and TRBJ2-7; maybe TRBD1 (6 bases). CDR3 length: 14 amino acids. The germline gives CDR1 KGHSH, CDR2 LQKENI. Deletions cut 6 bases from V and 5 bases from J, with 17 bases between. Written as DNA, the CDR3 is TGTGCCAGCTCGTCGCAGGGACAAGGCGACGAGCAGTACTTC. It is translated as CASSSQGQGDEQYF.

The chain carries TRBV2 and TRBJ1-2, with a weak D call TRBD1 (5 bases). V was pared by 8 bases and J by 8 bases, with 18 bases between. This CDR3 comprises 13 residues. Germline lookup yields CDR1 SNHLY and CDR2 FYNNEI. The CDR3 coding sequence is TGTGCCAGCGCCGCGACGGCAGGGAAAGGCTACACCTTC. Its translation is CASAATAGKGYTF.

This clone has a handful of counts. The chain uses TRBV28 and TRBJ2-3, with 7 bases that match TRBD2. J gave up 0 bases and V 5 bases, and 5 bases lay outside the gene matches. Per the germline V gene, CDR1 is MDHEN and CDR2 is SYDVKM. The CDR3 runs to 15 residues. The CDR3 DNA sequence: TGTGCCAGCAGTGAGCGGGGAGGAAGCACAGATACGCAGTATTTT. Its protein is CASSERGGSTDTQYF.

This chain connects TRBV30 to TRBJ2-3; no reliable D call. Germline V gene sequence: CDR1 GTSNPN, CDR2 SVGIG (reference sequence). The V end was cut by 5 bases, the J end by 4 bases, with 7 bases between. The CDR3 length is 11 residues. The CDR3 loop is CAWVAADTQYF. The CDR3 DNA sequence: TGTGCCTGGGTAGCTGCAGATACGCAGTATTTT.

The chain joins TRBV6-2 or TRBV6-3 to TRBJ2-3; tentative D call: TRBD2 (6 bases). The V gene's germline CDR1 is MNHEY and CDR2 SVGEGT. This CDR3 has 13 amino acids. Trimming shortened V by 6 bases and J by 4 bases, and 11 bases separated the two germline ends. CDR3: CASSPREADTQYF. DNA for the CDR3: TGTGCCAGCAGCCCCAGGGAGGCAGATACGCAGTATTTT.

J is TRBJ1-1 and V is TRBV18, with D unresolved. V dropped 3 bases and J dropped 1 base, with 9 bases sitting between them. Per the germline V gene, CDR1 is KGHSH and CDR2 is LQKENI. This CDR3 spans 14 amino acids. In DNA, the CDR3 is TGTGCCAGCTCACCTCTAAGAGCGAACACTGAAGCTTTCTTT. Translating gives CASSPLRANTEAFF.

The chain has TRBV5-1 and TRBJ2-7, with 7 bases identical to TRBD1. Germline V CDR1 and CDR2: SGHRS, YFSETQ. The CDR3 runs 16 residues. V lost 0 bases, J lost 3 bases, and 9 bases stayed unmatched. The DNA of the CDR3 is TGCGCCAGCAGCTTGGCCTCAGGCTCAGGGGGCTACGAGCAGTACTTC. Its translation: CASSLASGSGGYEQYF. Drawing the rest from reference TRBV5-1 and TRBJ2-7, the complete variable domain is KAGVTQTPRYLIKTRGQQVTLSCSPISGHRSVSWYQQTPGQGLQFLFEYFSETQRNKGNFPGRFSGRQFSNSRSEMNVSTLELGDSALYLCASSLASGSGGYEQYFGPGTRLTVT.

A few counts support this clone. DNA for the CDR3: TGTGCCAGCAGTGGGGGACAGGGGGAGTTCTACGAGCAGTACTTC. Protein: CASSGGQGEFYEQYF. The chain links TRBV28 to TRBJ2-7; 11 bases match TRBD1. The V gene's germline CDR1 is MDHEN and CDR2 SYDVKM. This CDR3 has 15 residues. V shed 5 bases and J 3 bases; nucleotides not matched to a gene: 6.

The V gene is TRBV7-9, the J gene TRBJ2-1; 7 nucleotides match TRBD1. Germline CDR1 and CDR2: SEHNR and FQNEAQ (reference sequence). The CDR3 consists of 15 residues. The V segment lost 5 bases and the J segment 7 bases; nucleotides outside the gene matches: 11. The CDR3: CASSPTGAYENEQFF. The CDR3 DNA sequence: TGTGCCAGCAGCCCTACAGGGGCCTACGAAAATGAGCAGTTCTTC.

This clone has more than one count but fewer than ten. The rearrangement links TRBV29-1 to TRBJ1-4; 7 bases are a match to TRBD1. The CDR3 covers 14 residues. CDR1 and CDR2 (germline): SQVTM, ANQGSEA. V lost 7 bases and J lost 5; bases outside the gene matches: 10. The DNA for the CDR3 is TGCAGCGGACGCAAAGGGACAGACAATGAAAAACTGTTTTTT. It translates to CSGRKGTDNEKLFF.

The chain uses TRBV5-4 and TRBJ1-4; unclear D gene. The CDR3 covers 15 residues. The V gene's germline CDR1 is SGHNT and CDR2 YYREEE (reference sequence). V was cut by 4 bases and J by 8 bases, with 18 bases left in between. The CDR3 protein is CASSAEGGLGEKLFF. Here the CDR3 DNA reads TGTGCCAGCAGCGCAGAGGGCGGGTTGGGCGAAAAACTGTTTTTT. The full variable domain, its missing parts supplied by reference TRBV5-4 and TRBJ1-4, is ETGVTQSPTHLIKTRGQQVTLRCSSQSGHNTVSWYQQALGQGPQFIFQYYREEENGRGNFPPRFSGLQFPNYSSELNVNALELDDSALYLCASSAEGGLGEKLFFGSGTQLSVL.

The chain employs TRBV4-1 and TRBJ2-7; 8 nucleotides agree with TRBD2. This CDR3 contains 16 residues. Looked up from germline, CDR1 is MGHRA and CDR2 is YSYEKL. J was trimmed by 5 bases and V by 2 bases; bases with no gene match: 11. The DNA of the CDR3 is TGCGCCAGCAGCCAATCCGGGACTAGACCCCTGGACGAGCAGTACTTC. It translates to CASSQSGTRPLDEQYF.

This clone was seen a few times. V gene TRBV3-1 (or the pseudogene TRBV3-2) combines with J gene TRBJ1-5; TRBD1 matches 9 bases. CDR3 size: 16 residues. Germline loops: CDR1 LGHDT, CDR2 YNNKEL (reference sequence). Trimming at V came to 0 bases and at J to 5 bases, leaving 5 bases not matched to a gene. In nucleotides, the CDR3 is TGTGCCAGCAGCCAAGATTGGACAGGGGTGGATCAGCCCCAGCATTTT. It translates to CASSQDWTGVDQPQHF.

This chain uses TRBV18 with TRBJ2-1; 16 nucleotides agree with TRBD2. V was pared by 3 bases and J by 9 bases, with 8 bases of the junction left unmatched. Germline V CDR1 and CDR2: KGHSH, LQKENI. The CDR3 totals 17 residues. The CDR3: CASSPGLAGGPVGEQFF. CDR3 coding DNA: TGTGCCAGCTCACCGGGACTAGCGGGAGGGCCTGTGGGTGAGCAGTTCTTC.

The CDR3 loop is CASSPTAGSSQYF. DNA of the CDR3: TGTGCCAGCTCACCGACGGCGGGCTCGTCCCAGTACTTC. The chain employs TRBV18 and TRBJ2-5; TRBD2 might be the D (5 bases). Germline V gene lookup returns CDR1 KGHSH and CDR2 LQKENI. The CDR3 is 13 residues long. V was trimmed by 3 bases and J by 9 bases, leaving 14 bases between them.

This chain uses TRBV5-1 with TRBJ1-3; 8 bases match TRBD1. There are 18 residues in the CDR3. J was trimmed by 4 bases and V by 0 bases; bases with no gene match: 12. In germline, CDR1 is SGHRS, CDR2 YFSETQ. The CDR3 loop is CASSLGGPGTGAGNTIYF. The DNA of the CDR3 is TGCGCCAGCAGCTTGGGAGGGCCCGGGACAGGAGCAGGAAACACCATATATTTT.